This T cell receptor (beta chain) was profiled in a study of T cell changes during pregnancy in multiple sclerosis. The V gene lost 1 base and the J gene lost 3 bases, with 4 bases spanning the gap. CDR1 LGHNA and CDR2 YNFKEQ come from the germline V gene. This CDR3 contains 12 residues. This clone is a singleton in its sample. The protocol was immunoSEQ multiplex PCR, while the TCRdb copy is restricted to in-frame clones and leaves out a portion. This sample has some 29,000 clones, with 89% found just once. This clonotype was obtained from a female donor in good health, enrolled as a control in a pregnancy study. The sequenced sample was CD4+ T cells from peripheral blood mononuclear cells, obtained in the first trimester of pregnancy. This rearrangement joins TRBV4-2 to TRBJ2-7; D gene unclear. CDR3 coding DNA: TGTGCCAGCAGCCAAGGACACTACGAGCAGTACTTC. It codes for CASSQGHYEQYF.